The present T cell receptor (beta chain) was sequenced within a study of radiation and T cells in renal cell carcinoma (dated by TCRdb to 2018 to 2021). About the study as a whole: Samples came from a clinical trial, in which primary renal cell carcinomas received 15 Gy stereotactic body radiation therapy followed by nephrectomy 4 weeks later. In total, about 50 samples underwent TCR beta sequencing: roughly 26 tumors plus 27 peripheral blood samples. In the 45 to 65 samples combined, around 3.9 million unique CDR3 nucleotide sequences were found, encoding approximately 2,800,000 unique CDR3 amino acid sequences. The paper as a whole reports these results and caveats: An increase in top tumor clonotypes in blood was observed from baseline to 2 weeks post-radiation, followed by contraction by 4 weeks, which was taken to suggest transient expansion of tumor-resident clones. Changes in the blood repertoire were not tracked past 4 weeks after treatment. Because the trial had a single-armed design, the trial could not examine how radiation dose or scheduling affected the TCR repertoire. Because no pretreatment tumor biopsies were available, whether clonotypes were present in the tumor at baseline could not be determined.

Inclusive of the bounding cysteine and phenylalanine, the CDR3 is 16 residues long. The sequence is cut down to CDR3 DNA, 48 bases in frame from base 1. V is clipped by 9 bases and J by 4 bases, and the sequence between their germline boundaries is 24 bases long. Via the germline V gene, CDR1 is SGHNT and CDR2 YENEEA. What the time point label conveys for this sample: baseline pretreatment blood. The sample's treatment or condition, from its label and the paper: 15 Gy SBRT to primary tumor, nephrectomy 4 weeks later. Serial peripheral blood from radiation-treated patients was sampled at baseline, 2 weeks and 4 weeks after SBRT to track tumor-enriched clonotypes. All patients had renal cell carcinoma with clear cell pathology. The QIAamp DNA Blood Mini Kit (Qiagen) was used to prepare genomic DNA for TCR sequencing. The analyses included just those samples that passed every quality control check. The immunoSEQ kit was used, according to the manufacturer's recommendations, to generate TCR beta libraries from genomic DNA. Library preparation used a first multiplex PCR with proprietary primers, then a second PCR adding unique barcodes, with bead cleanups after each round. A positive control reaction and a negative control reaction, both provided in the kit, were run with every batch of samples. The final libraries were assessed on an Agilent 4200 TapeStation D1000 ScreenTape, pooled by volume, and quantified by qPCR. An Illumina NextSeq500 fitted with a MidOutput 150-cycle cartridge performed the sequencing, running 156 Read1 cycles and 15 Index1 cycles with the kit's custom primers. The pooled library was loaded at roughly 0.92 pM with an approximately 20% PhiX control spike-in. The study's own analysis went as follows. Vendor-processed data were analyzed in R, and a clonotype was defined as all T cells sharing the same CDR3 nucleotide sequence. For clone abundance analyses, frequencies were normalized to the 10,000 most abundant clones in each sample. Public T cell clones, averaging fewer than five per sample, were removed before analysis. A difference in abundance of at least 32-fold between compartments was used to define tumor-enriched and baseline blood-enriched clonotypes. A beta-binomial differential abundance model was used to identify clonotypes that expanded or contracted between blood time points. Tumor-blood repertoire similarity was measured with the Baroni-Urbani and Buser coefficient, and groups were compared using two-tailed Wilcoxon tests in R. TCRdb's version of the immuneACCESS table is confined to in-frame rearrangements and falls short of the full clone set. An unresolved V gene accounts for under half of the shortfall where checked; the remainder is of unknown origin. Clone size and the V and J calls come from that table; the DNA yielded D and trimming. In this sample the table shows some 95,000 clones, around nine tenths of which occur a single time. The ten largest clones add up to 6.5% to 8.5% of the sample.

On this clone: This receptor's antigen is unknown. Base qualities are not recorded, but no much larger clone differs from it by a single base.

Recombination linked TRBV11-3 to TRBJ1-1, with no confidently assigned D gene. This clonotype was obtained from a man between 50 and 59 years old with renal cell carcinoma. The sample was blood, taken from a patient whose treatment included radiotherapy and nephrectomy. The CDR3 amino acid sequence is: CARQLGPPDGGTEAFF. The DNA sequence is as follows: TGTGCCAGGCAGCTTGGCCCCCCGGACGGAGGCACTGAAGCTTTCTTT. The full variable domain, with segments outside the CDR3 supplied by the reference TRBV11-3 and TRBJ1-1 proteins, appears as EAGVVQSPRYKIIEKKQPVAFWCNPISGHNTLYWYLQNLGQGPELLIRYENEEAVDDSQLPKDRFSAERLKGVDSTLKIQPAELGDSAVYLCARQLGPPDGGTEAFFGQGTRLTVV.